The 16 T cell receptor beta chains reported below all come from one sample, sequenced in a study of shared clonotypes between healthy human individuals. Using immunoSEQ multiplex PCR, the repertoire was profiled, and TCRdb retains in-frame clones only, with some absent. The sample yields some 1,400,000 clones, 96% seen once. The sequencing sample was made of naive CD4+ T cells sorted from blood. Specified subset: CD45RA+ positively selected. The receptors derive from a man aged 30 to 39 in good health.

The chain links TRBV5-4 to TRBJ2-7; a weak D match, TRBD2 (6 bases). V was clipped by 4 bases and J by 3 bases, with 17 bases between them. Germline V gives CDR1 SGHNT, CDR2 YYREEE (reference sequence). This CDR3 contains 15 residues. The CDR3 loop reads CASSNPGVSGYEQYF. CDR3 DNA sequence: TGTGCCAGCAGCAATCCCGGGGTTAGCGGCTACGAGCAGTACTTC.

The chain combines TRBV7-9 with TRBJ1-5, with unresolved D. Trimming removed 3 bases from V and 4 bases from J, with 7 bases in between. The CDR3 is 13 residues long. The germline V gene encodes CDR1 SEHNR and CDR2 FQNEAQ (reference sequence). CDR3 in amino acids: CASSLVANQPQHF. The CDR3 DNA reads as TGTGCCAGCAGCTTGGTGGCGAATCAGCCCCAGCATTTT. Combining the CDR3 with reference TRBV7-9 and TRBJ1-5 gives the whole variable domain DTGVSQNPRHKITKRGQNVTFRCDPISEHNRLYWYRQTLGQGPEFLTYFQNEAQLEKSRLLSDRFSAERPKGSFSTLEIQRTEQGDSAMYLCASSLVANQPQHFGDGTRLSIL.

V is TRBV5-1 and J is TRBJ1-1, with D possibly being TRBD1 (5 bases). V lost 0 bases and J lost 1, with 10 bases in between. Germline loops: CDR1 SGHRS, CDR2 YFSETQ. The length of the CDR3 is 15 residues. The CDR3 region is CASSLVTGRNTEAFF. In DNA form, the CDR3 reads TGCGCCAGCAGCTTGGTTACAGGAAGGAACACTGAAGCTTTCTTT. The full variable domain, its missing parts supplied by reference TRBV5-1 and TRBJ1-1, is KAGVTQTPRYLIKTRGQQVTLSCSPISGHRSVSWYQQTPGQGLQFLFEYFSETQRNKGNFPGRFSGRQFSNSRSEMNVSTLELGDSALYLCASSLVTGRNTEAFFGQGTRLTVV.

This chain joins TRBV10-3 and TRBJ2-1; 11 bases match TRBD2. Looked up from germline, CDR1 is ENHRY and CDR2 is SYGVKD. V shed 6 bases and J 6 bases; nucleotides not matched to a gene: 1. CDR3 length equals 13 residues. CDR3 DNA sequence: TGTGCCATCAGACTAGCGGGAGTCAATGAGCAGTTCTTC. This sequence encodes CAIRLAGVNEQFF.

The chain employs TRBV20-1 and TRBJ2-1; D may match TRBD1 or TRBD2 (5 bases each). Trimming took 2 bases from V and 12 from J, leaving 8 bases between them. Per the germline V gene, CDR1 is DFQATT and CDR2 is SNEGSKA (reference sequence). The CDR3 loop spans 10 amino acids. The CDR3 is CSARRDRQFF. CDR3 nucleotide sequence: TGCAGTGCTAGACGGGACCGGCAGTTCTTC.

This clone was counted between two and nine times. The gene calls are TRBV7-2 and TRBJ2-7; 7 bases map to TRBD2. Trimming cost V 4 bases and J 6 bases; bases outside gene matches: 21. CDR3 length: 18 residues. The germline CDR1 and CDR2 sequences are SGHTA and FQGNSA. This CDR3 reads CASSSATPPTLAGVEQYF. The CDR3 nucleotides read TGTGCCAGCAGCTCCGCAACCCCCCCAACCCTGGCGGGAGTCGAGCAGTACTTC.

The CDR3 coding sequence is TGCGCCAGCAGCTTGACAGCAGGCACAGATACGCAGTATTTT. This codes for CASSLTAGTDTQYF. J is TRBJ2-3 and V is TRBV5-1; no clear D. The germline V gene encodes CDR1 SGHRS and CDR2 YFSETQ. The CDR3 loop spans 14 amino acids. V was pared by 1 base and J by 1 base, with 7 bases between.

The gene calls are TRBV10-2 and TRBJ1-5, with unresolved D. Trimming took off 6 bases at V and 2 bases at J, with 8 bases between the two ends. This CDR3 is 13 amino acids long. CDR1 and CDR2 from the germline V gene are WSHSY and SAAADI. The CDR3 DNA reads TGCGCCAGCAGGGCCCAGGGCAATCAGCCCCAGCATTTT. Residues: CASRAQGNQPQHF.

This rearrangement joins TRBV28 to TRBJ2-1, with 7 bases identical to TRBD2. This CDR3 is built from 13 residues. Germline V lookup: CDR1 MDHEN, CDR2 SYDVKM. The V and J ends lost 6 bases and 4 bases, in that order; junction bases with no gene match: 3. CDR3 amino acids: CASRSSGYNEQFF. CDR3 bases: TGTGCCAGCAGGTCTAGCGGATACAATGAGCAGTTCTTC.

This chain joins TRBV28 and TRBJ2-3, with D possibly matching TRBD2 (7 bases). The CDR3 has 15 amino acids. Trimming left V 6 bases short and J 3 bases short, with 16 bases between. CDR1 is MDHEN and CDR2 is SYDVKM in the germline V gene. This CDR3 reads CASSLMGGGTDTQYF. DNA of the CDR3: TGTGCCAGCAGCCTCATGGGAGGGGGGACAGATACGCAGTATTTT.

This chain links TRBV6-5 with TRBJ2-1; TRBD2 matches 9 bases. CDR1 and CDR2 from the germline V gene are MNHEY and SVGAGI. V gave up 4 bases and J gave up 2 bases; unmatched junction bases: 3. The CDR3 totals 15 residues. CDR3 nucleotides: TGTGCCAGCAGTTCGACTAGCGGCCCCTACAATGAGCAGTTCTTC. Translated, it gives CASSSTSGPYNEQFF.

The chain uses TRBV5-1 and TRBJ2-3; 14 nucleotides line up with TRBD2. Germline values: CDR1 SGHRS, CDR2 YFSETQ. The CDR3 runs to 17 residues. The J segment lost 2 bases and the V segment lost 4 bases, leaving 6 bases of the junction unmatched. DNA for the CDR3: TGCGCCAGCAGCGAGGCGGGACTAGCGGGAGCCACAGATACGCAGTATTTT. Protein: CASSEAGLAGATDTQYF.

The V call is TRBV6-5, the J call TRBJ2-2, with D uncertain. CDR1 MNHEY and CDR2 SVGAGI come from the germline V gene. This CDR3 region has 13 residues. Deletions cut 6 bases from V and 7 bases from J, with 12 bases between. The CDR3: CASREHLVGELFF. The CDR3 DNA reads TGTGCCAGCAGGGAGCACCTCGTCGGGGAGCTGTTTTTT.

Comments on this clone: Other DNA sequences in the same sample also yield this CDR3. The rearrangement uses TRBV6-5 and TRBJ2-1; 9 bases agree with TRBD2. V was pared by 0 bases and J by 0 bases, with 0 bases of the junction left unmatched. This CDR3 is built from 16 residues. Germline V gene sequence: CDR1 MNHEY, CDR2 SVGAGI. As DNA, the CDR3 is TGTGCCAGCAGTTACTCTAGCGGGAGCTCCTACAATGAGCAGTTCTTC. It translates to CASSYSSGSSYNEQFF.

This chain uses TRBV5-1 with TRBJ2-1; TRBD2 might be the D (6 bases). This CDR3 is 15 amino acids long. CDR1 and CDR2 from the germline V gene are SGHRS and YFSETQ. The V end was cut by 2 bases, the J end by 5 bases, with 14 bases between. The CDR3 spells CASSFGQGGDNEQFF. The CDR3 DNA is TGCGCCAGCAGCTTTGGGCAGGGAGGAGACAATGAGCAGTTCTTC. Based on the CDR3 plus reference TRBV5-1 and TRBJ2-1, the full variable domain is KAGVTQTPRYLIKTRGQQVTLSCSPISGHRSVSWYQQTPGQGLQFLFEYFSETQRNKGNFPGRFSGRQFSNSRSEMNVSTLELGDSALYLCASSFGQGGDNEQFFGPGTRLTVL.

This rearrangement joins TRBV20-1 to TRBJ2-1; D unclear. The germline V and J ends were trimmed by 6 bases and 8 bases, with 8 bases remaining between them. The length of the CDR3 is 10 residues. Germline V gene data show CDR1 as DFQATT and CDR2 as SNEGSKA (reference sequence). In DNA, the CDR3 is TGCAGTGCCGAAGGCGATGAGCAGTTCTTC. Residues: CSAEGDEQFF.